A selection of T cell receptor beta chains follows, all from one sample in a study of cytomegalovirus exposure and HLA in healthy donors. Assay used: immunoSEQ multiplex PCR; TCRdb lists only in-frame clones, some missing. The repertoire holds 200,000 or so clones, 75% to 90% seen once, with roughly 6% in the top ten. Sequenced material: PBMCs. These receptors were collected from a man aged 40-49 years in good health and CMV-seropositive. Both conserved end residues are part of each CDR3. A D gene is named only where the DNA matches it firmly. Size is omitted from some rows. Given values are once, few, many or a class for expanded clones.

j_gene	abundance	v_gene	d_gene	CDR3nt	CDR3aa
TRBJ1-1	few	TRBV19	NA	TGTGCCAGTAGTACCAGGGGAGCGGCTGAAGCTTTCTTT	CASSTRGAAEAFF
TRBJ2-7	NA	TRBV19	NA	TGTGCCAGTAGTATAGGTTTCTTTTCCTACGAGCAGTACTTC	CASSIGFFSYEQYF
TRBJ2-2	NA	TRBV28	NA	TGTGCCAGCAGTTCCGGACAGTCGAACACCGGGGAGCTGTTTTTT	CASSSGQSNTGELFF
TRBJ2-2	NA	TRBV19	NA	TGTGCCAGTAGTACCGGGACTCCTTACACCGGGGAGCTGTTTTTT	CASSTGTPYTGELFF
TRBJ1-2	NA	TRBV19	NA	TGTGCCAGTAGTATAACCGGGACACAAGCTAACTATGGCTACACCTTC	CASSITGTQANYGYTF
TRBJ1-1	NA	TRBV19	NA	TGTGCCAGTAGAGTACAGGCTCCGCTTTCGAACACTGAAGCTTTCTTT	CASRVQAPLSNTEAFF
TRBJ1-2	once	TRBV5-5	NA	TGTGCCAGCAGCTTGGCAGGGGACTATGGCTACACCTTC	CASSLAGDYGYTF
TRBJ2-1	NA	TRBV6-5	TRBD1	TGTGCCAGCAGGGACAGGGGTGAAAATGAGCAGTTCTTC	CASRDRGENEQFF
TRBJ2-1	NA	TRBV10-3	NA	TGTGCCATCAGGGGGCAGGGGAATGAGCAGTTCTTC	CAIRGQGNEQFF
TRBJ2-1	NA	TRBV9	NA	TGTGCCAGCAGCGTAGCAGGGGGGTTTACAAATGAGCAGTTCTTC	CASSVAGGFTNEQFF
TRBJ1-5	once	TRBV28	TRBD1	TGTGCCAGCACCCCAGGGGGGACAGGGCTAGTCCAGCCCCAGCATTTT	CASTPGGTGLVQPQHF
TRBJ2-7	NA	TRBV7-9	TRBD2	TGTGCCAGCAGAGTTGAGAGCGGGGGGGCCTCTGAGCAGTACTTC	CASRVESGGASEQYF
TRBJ1-1	NA	TRBV13	NA	TGTGCCAGCAGCTCCCGAGGGTACGGGGACACTGAAGCTTTCTTT	CASSSRGYGDTEAFF
TRBJ1-2	NA	TRBV21-1	NA	TGTGCCAGCAGCAAATGGACAGGGGGCAGGGAGTCCCATGGCTACACCTTC	CASSKWTGGRESHGYTF
TRBJ1-5	few	TRBV30	TRBD1	TGTGCCTGGAGTACAGGGGTTGACCAGCCCCAGCATTTT	CAWSTGVDQPQHF
TRBJ2-7	NA	TRBV13	TRBD2	TGTGCCAGCAGCCTGGGACTAGCGGGGGGCCCGGGCGAGCAGTACTTC	CASSLGLAGGPGEQYF
TRBJ1-2	NA	TRBV7-2	NA	TGTGCCAGCAGCCTGGGAACAGGGAGCCACTATGGCTACACCTTC	CASSLGTGSHYGYTF
TRBJ2-3	NA	TRBV5-1	NA	TGCGCCAGCAGCTACGAGATGGGACAACCCACAGATACGCAGTATTTT	CASSYEMGQPTDTQYF
TRBJ2-1	NA	TRBV7-9	NA	TGTGCCAGCAGCTTAGTGGCGGGCTCCTACAATGAGCAGTTCTTC	CASSLVAGSYNEQFF
TRBJ2-7	NA	TRBV7-9	TRBD1	TGTGCCAGCAGGCAAACAGGGGGCGTCTCCTACGAGCAGTACTTC	CASRQTGGVSYEQYF
TRBJ1-5	NA	TRBV7-2	NA	TGTGCCAGCCGTCCCCCGGGAACTTCCGCGCCCCAGCATTTT	CASRPPGTSAPQHF
TRBJ2-5	NA	TRBV20-1	NA	TGCAGTGCCCGGATAGCCGAGACCCAGTACTTC	CSARIAETQYF
TRBJ2-5	NA	TRBV19	NA	TGTGCCAGTAGTATAGTTGTCGAGGAGACCCAGTACTTC	CASSIVVEETQYF
TRBJ1-6	once	TRBV9	NA	TGTGCCAGCAGCGTAGGGGCCCTCTATAATTCACCCCTCCACTTT	CASSVGALYNSPLHF
TRBJ2-3	NA	TRBV7-2	NA	TGTGCCAGCAGCTTGGCCGCGGGGGCCACAGATACGCAGTATTTT	CASSLAAGATDTQYF
TRBJ1-3	NA	TRBV5-1	NA	TGCGCCAGCAGCCGTGACACCTCTGGAAACACCATATATTTT	CASSRDTSGNTIYF
TRBJ2-1	NA	TRBV19	TRBD2	TGTGCCAGTAGTAAGGTCTTAGCGGGGGGGATCTACAATGAGCAGTTCTTC	CASSKVLAGGIYNEQFF
TRBJ2-7	once	TRBV5-1	TRBD1	TGCGCCAGCAGCTTACCGCAGGACAGGGGGCAGGACGAGCAGTACTTC	CASSLPQDRGQDEQYF
TRBJ1-3	NA	TRBV5-4	NA	TGTGCCAGCAGCCCAGGGCAGCCTTCTGGAAACACCATATATTTT	CASSPGQPSGNTIYF
TRBJ2-7	NA	TRBV5-4	TRBD2	TGTGCCAGCAGTCTCTGGGAGCGGGGGGGCAGGGAGCAGTACTTC	CASSLWERGGREQYF
TRBJ2-7	NA	TRBV5-1	NA	TGCGCCAGCAGCTGGACTCTCCGAGGCGAGCAGTACTTC	CASSWTLRGEQYF
TRBJ2-1	few	TRBV6-5	NA	TGTGCCAGCAGTTATACAGGGACCTACAATGAGCAGTTCTTC	CASSYTGTYNEQFF
TRBJ2-7	NA	TRBV15	TRBD1	TGTGCCACCAGCAGAGCTACTCTATCGGGACAGGGGATCCACGAGCAGTACTTC	CATSRATLSGQGIHEQYF
TRBJ2-2	once	TRBV10-3	NA	TGTGCCATCAGTGAGAGCACCACCGGGGAGCTGTTTTTT	CAISESTTGELFF
TRBJ2-1	once	TRBV11-2	TRBD1	TGTGCCAGCAGCTCCCTCCGGGACAGGGGGCCTGAGCAGTTCTTC	CASSSLRDRGPEQFF
TRBJ2-7	NA	TRBV5-4	TRBD2	TGTGCCAGCAGCGATCTAGCGGGGGGCTTCTCCTACGAGCAGTACTTC	CASSDLAGGFSYEQYF
TRBJ2-7	few	TRBV19	TRBD2	TGTGCCAGTAGTAAGGGGACTAGCGGGGCTACCTACGAGCAGTACTTC	CASSKGTSGATYEQYF
TRBJ1-3	NA	TRBV28	NA	TGTGCCAGCAGGTGGCAGGGTTCAGTTGGAAACACCATATATTTT	CASRWQGSVGNTIYF
TRBJ1-1	NA	TRBV18	NA	TGTGCCAGCTCACCCCTCGGTAGCGGAACGAACACTGAAGCTTTCTTT	CASSPLGSGTNTEAFF
TRBJ2-5	NA	TRBV5-6	NA	TGTGCCAGCAGCTTGGGACAACAAGAGACCCAGTACTTC	CASSLGQQETQYF
TRBJ2-6	NA	TRBV6-1	NA	TGTGCCAGCAGTGATTTCAGGGCCAACGTCCTGACTTTC	CASSDFRANVLTF
TRBJ2-1	NA	TRBV28	NA	TGTGCCAGCACGAAAGGAGGGGGCTGGGAGCAGTTCTTC	CASTKGGGWEQFF
TRBJ1-2	NA	TRBV10-3	NA	TGTGCCATCAGTGAGTCTCGCGAGATCCCTCGCGGCTACACCTTC	CAISESREIPRGYTF
TRBJ2-5	NA	TRBV4-1	NA	TGCGCCAGCAGCCTAGTTCCCCGGGCAGACGGGGTAGAGACCCAGTACTTC	CASSLVPRADGVETQYF
TRBJ1-3	NA	TRBV5-4	TRBD1	TGTGCCAGCAGCCGGGACAGGGGGCCGAGCTCTGGAAACACCATATATTTT	CASSRDRGPSSGNTIYF
TRBJ1-2	NA	TRBV4-1	TRBD1	TGCGCCAGCAGCCGGGACAGGGTGTATGGCTACACCTTC	CASSRDRVYGYTF